Sequencing of this T cell receptor beta chain was carried out in a study of T-cell reconstitution after alpha-beta-depleted transplantation in children. This clonotype has ten or more counts. Its antigen is not known. Study findings and constraints: It was reported that alpha-beta T cells came from several hundred expanded graft clones (about two months after transplant). Counts and diversity of T cells one year after transplant came mostly from newly produced T cells. It was surviving recipient T cells and thymic progenitors that gave some patients high TCRbeta diversity at day 60.

Germline CDR1 reads SGHRS; CDR2 reads YFSETQ. The ends were cut back, 0 bases at V and 4 bases at J, with 9 bases in the middle. The CDR3 has 14 residues. Researchers prepared the TCRbeta library using unique molecular identifiers, the study reports. MiXCR was run by TCRdb on the PCR reads, yielding one entry per CDR3 protein. Found here are approximately 6,500 distinct CDR3 sequences, roughly a tenth of them singletons; the top ten hold more than 20%. The sample consisted of PBMCs, mostly from graft donor cells, taken 180 days after TCRalphabeta/CD19-depleted stem cell transplant. V is TRBV5-1 and J is TRBJ2-3; no clear D. The sequence was collected from a child younger than two who had a stem cell transplant for acute myeloid leukemia, so the T cells may come from the graft donor. CDR3 amino acids: CASSLEGRSDTQYF. In DNA form, the CDR3 reads TGCGCCAGCAGCTTGGAGGGCCGATCAGATACGCAGTATTTT.